What follows is one T cell receptor beta chain and its context. Its antigen remains unidentified. These data originate in a study of OX40 agonist ivuxolimab in advanced cancers. Study in general: A partial response was reached by three patients: one with hepatocellular carcinoma and two with cutaneous melanoma. Overall study findings and caveats: Both blood CD4+ and CD8+ T cells showed clonal growth by week 6 at 0.1 to 3.0 mg/kg. Mean expanded clone counts were higher in CD8+ than CD4+ T cells.

The CDR3 runs 17 residues. With V trimmed by 3 bases and J by 5 bases, 15 bases remained unmatched. The germline V gene has CDR1 SGHRS and CDR2 YFSETQ. It was autoimmune disease history or systemic immunosuppression that excluded patients. This table comes from immunoSEQ multiplex PCR, and its TCRdb copy is limited to in-frame clones, with some not included. This sample has about 48,000 clones, with 80% to 85% found just once. The specimen was CD4+ or CD8+ T cells sorted from blood, collected in a trial of the OX40 agonist ivuxolimab. This TCR was sampled from an adult with an advanced solid tumor such as melanoma, head and neck, liver or kidney cancer. V and J are TRBV5-1 and TRBJ2-5, with TRBD1 matching over 8 bases. This CDR3 reads CASSYQLGQGVGETQYF. In DNA, the CDR3 is TGCGCCAGCAGCTACCAACTCGGACAGGGCGTCGGGGAGACCCAGTACTTC.